One sample yielded the 31 T cell receptor beta chains listed below, sequenced in a study of T-cell memory formation after mild COVID-19. TCRdb ran MiXCR on the 5' RACE reads and lists one entry per CDR3 protein. The sample carries approximately 400,000 distinct CDR3 sequences, 20% to 25% recorded once. The sequenced material came from PBMCs or a T cell subset sorted from them (not recorded which). The source is an adult woman who had mild COVID-19 (a few samples of this study predate the infection). Cell type and time point are not known.

The chain joins TRBV20-1 to TRBJ2-7, with 9 bases that match TRBD1. The germline V gene has CDR1 DFQATT and CDR2 SNEGSKA (reference sequence). The CDR3 loop spans 11 amino acids. The DNA of the CDR3 is TGCAGGGCGGACAGGGGCAACGAGCAGTACTTC. It specifies CRADRGNEQYF.

The chain has TRBV5-4 and TRBJ1-6; 10 nucleotides align to TRBD1. This CDR3 is built from 15 residues. CDR1 and CDR2 (germline): SGHNT, YYREEE (reference sequence). V dropped 1 base and J dropped 9; count of bases not matched to a gene: 4. The CDR3 region is CASSLRDRGFSPLHF. In nucleotides, the CDR3 is TGTGCCAGCAGCTTGAGGGACAGGGGATTTTCACCCCTCCACTTT.

This clonotype was counted between two and nine times. The chain joins TRBV5-1 to TRBJ1-1; 10 bases align to TRBD1. The CDR3 loop spans 15 amino acids. The germline V gene encodes CDR1 SGHRS and CDR2 YFSETQ. V dropped 4 bases and J dropped 5; count of bases not matched to a gene: 8. The chain's CDR3 is CASSQSGTGVTEAFF. The CDR3 nucleotides are TGCGCCAGCAGCCAATCCGGGACAGGGGTTACTGAAGCTTTCTTT.

There are a few counts of this clonotype. V gene TRBV10-3 combines with J gene TRBJ1-6; D unresolved. Trimming stripped 10 bases from V and 7 bases from J, with 14 bases between. This CDR3 contains 13 residues. CDR1 is ENHRY and CDR2 is SYGVKD in the germline V gene. The CDR3 loop reads CATRGLENSPLHF. DNA of the CDR3: TGTGCCACCCGCGGCTTGGAAAATTCACCCCTCCACTTT.

The rearrangement uses TRBV10-3 and TRBJ1-5; D is ambiguous. V was cut by 2 bases and J by 0 bases, with 8 bases left in between. The CDR3 is made up of 15 amino acids. Germline CDR1 ENHRY, CDR2 SYGVKD. The CDR3 nucleotides are TGTGCCATCAGTGAGCAGGCCAATAGCAATCAGCCCCAGCATTTT. This sequence encodes CAISEQANSNQPQHF.

This clonotype has a handful of counts. The genes are TRBV20-1 and TRBJ2-7; TRBD1 aligns across 7 bases. V lost 0 bases to trimming and J lost 4 bases; unmatched junction nucleotides: 12. Germline values: CDR1 DFQATT, CDR2 SNEGSKA (reference sequence). This CDR3 is built from 16 residues. The CDR3 region is CSARDRSGGSSYEQYF. In DNA form, the CDR3 reads TGCAGTGCTAGAGATCGGTCAGGGGGATCGAGTTACGAGCAGTACTTC.

Only a few counts were recorded for this clonotype. The rearrangement links TRBV9 to TRBJ2-2, with D unresolved. Trimming pared 2 bases from V and 1 base from J, leaving 9 bases between. The V gene's germline CDR1 is SGDLS and CDR2 YYNGEE. The CDR3 is 15 amino acids. In DNA form, the CDR3 reads TGTGCCAGCAGCGTTGACCAGCGGAACACCGGGGAGCTGTTTTTT. Its translation: CASSVDQRNTGELFF.

In DNA, the CDR3 is TGCAGCGTTGAAGACACACGGGCCAACGTCCTGACTTTC. Amino acids: CSVEDTRANVLTF. This sequence joins TRBV29-1 and TRBJ2-6; D gene unclear. V lost 0 bases and J lost 5, with 5 bases in between. The germline gives CDR1 SQVTM, CDR2 ANQGSEA. The CDR3 extends over 13 amino acids. Filled out from reference TRBV29-1 and TRBJ2-6, the complete variable domain reads SAVISQKPSRDICQRGTSLTIQCQVDSQVTMMFWYRQQPGQSLTLIATANQGSEATYESGFVIDKFPISRPNLTFSTLTVSNMSPEDSSIYLCSVEDTRANVLTFGAGSRLTVL.

This clonotype was counted a few times. The chain joins TRBV6-5 to TRBJ2-7; 10 nucleotides line up with TRBD1. The CDR3 is 15 amino acids. CDR1 is MNHEY and CDR2 is SVGAGI in the germline V gene. V was pared by 2 bases and J by 10 bases, with 11 bases of the junction left unmatched. DNA for the CDR3: TGTGCCAGCAGTTACGCGGACAGGGGGATTCTACAACAGTACTTC. Its translation is CASSYADRGILQQYF.

The CDR3 sequence: CASSWTSGGATNEQFF. The DNA of the CDR3 is TGCGCCAGCAGCTGGACTAGCGGGGGGGCCACGAATGAGCAGTTCTTC. The rearrangement links TRBV5-1 to TRBJ2-1; TRBD2 agrees at 15 bases. The trim removed 3 bases at V and 7 bases at J, leaving 5 bases unmatched. The CDR3 contains 16 residues. The germline gives CDR1 SGHRS, CDR2 YFSETQ.

The chain uses TRBV7-9 and TRBJ1-6, with D hard to call. Trimming took off 1 base at V and 10 bases at J, with 5 bases between the two ends. CDR1 SEHNR and CDR2 FQNEAQ come from the germline V gene (reference sequence). CDR3 length: 12 amino acids. CDR3 sequence reads: CASSLGQSPLHF. The CDR3 DNA sequence: TGTGCCAGCAGCTTAGGGCAATCACCCCTCCACTTT.

This chain joins TRBV5-6 and TRBJ2-7; 11 bases fit TRBD2. The germline V gene has CDR1 SGHDT and CDR2 YYEEEE. CDR3 length equals 15 residues. V was clipped by 3 bases and J by 1 base; unmatched bases: 3. In nucleotides, the CDR3 is TGTGCCAGCAGCTGGGGACTAGCGGTATCCTACGAGCAGTACTTC. As protein: CASSWGLAVSYEQYF.

The V call is TRBV15, the J call TRBJ1-5, with D unresolved. CDR1 is LNHNV, CDR2 YYDKDF, per germline (reference sequence). CDR3 size: 14 residues. The V gene lost 0 bases and the J gene lost 4 bases, with 7 bases spanning the gap. CDR3 DNA: TGTGCCACCAGCAGAGATCGTAGGAATCAGCCCCAGCATTTT. As protein: CATSRDRRNQPQHF.

The rearrangement links TRBV11-2 to TRBJ2-7; no definite D call. Germline V gene lookup returns CDR1 SGHAT and CDR2 FQNNGV. This CDR3 is 13 amino acids long. Trimming cost V 9 bases and J 3 bases, with 15 bases left between them. The CDR3 sequence: CASSRQVNYEQYF. CDR3 DNA sequence: TGTGCCAGTTCTAGGCAGGTTAACTACGAGCAGTACTTC. Full variable domain (remainder filled in from reference TRBV11-2 and TRBJ2-7): EAGVAQSPRYKIIEKRQSVAFWCNPISGHATLYWYQQILGQGPKLLIQFQNNGVVDDSQLPKDRFSAERLKGVDSTLKIQPAKLEDSAVYLCASSRQVNYEQYFGPGTRLTVT.

This clonotype appeared a few times. This chain links TRBV7-6 with TRBJ1-6; tentatively, D is TRBD1 (6 bases). The CDR3 is 16 residues long. CDR1 SGHVS and CDR2 FNYEAQ come from the germline V gene. Trimming left V 0 bases short and J 10 bases short, with 16 bases between. The CDR3 spells CASSLAGGRGVSPLHF. The CDR3 DNA is TGTGCCAGCAGCTTAGCGGGTGGCAGGGGAGTGTCACCCCTCCACTTT.

The V call is TRBV24-1, the J call TRBJ2-3, with D possibly called TRBD1 or TRBD2 (5 bases each). The CDR3 runs 20 residues. Germline V gene data show CDR1 as KGHDR and CDR2 as SFDVKD. V gave up 1 base and J gave up 2 bases, with 24 bases separating them. DNA of the CDR3: TGTGCCACCAGTGATTTAGGGACGGAGGACGCACGGTGGGCCACAGATACGCAGTATTTT. Amino acid sequence: CATSDLGTEDARWATDTQYF.

This clonotype was recorded many times. This CDR3 reads CASSLDRASYEQYF. Here the CDR3 DNA reads TGTGCCAGCAGCTTAGATCGGGCATCCTACGAGCAGTACTTC. The rearrangement joins TRBV11-2 to TRBJ2-7; D not certain. Germline V gene data show CDR1 as SGHAT and CDR2 as FQNNGV. This CDR3 contains 14 residues. Between the trimmed V and J ends, which lost 0 bases and 1 base, there was a span of 7 bases.

The gene calls are TRBV6-2 or TRBV6-3 and TRBJ2-7; TRBD1 might be the D (6 bases). The V end lost 5 bases, the J end lost 0 bases, and 14 bases lay between the germline ends. CDR1 and CDR2 from the germline V gene are MNHEY and SVGEGT. The CDR3 sequence is 15 residues long. As DNA, the CDR3 is TGTGCCAGCAGTCCCTCAGGGGCCGGCTCCTACGAGCAGTACTTC. It encodes CASSPSGAGSYEQYF.

Concerning this clonotype: At one end the junction does not follow the germline gene, possibly because of a read error. V is TRBV7-2 and J is TRBJ1-1; D is ambiguous. The germline CDR1 and CDR2 sequences are SGHTA and FQGNSA. CDR3 length: 15 residues. Here the CDR3 DNA reads TGTTCCAGCAGCTTAGCGGGTAGGCCACGACCTGAAGCTTTCTTT. Translated: CSSSLAGRPRPEAFF.

This clonotype appeared a few times. The chain uses TRBV12-3 or TRBV12-4 and TRBJ2-2, with D maybe TRBD2 (6 bases). The CDR3 is 16 amino acids. V lost 6 bases, J lost 6 bases, and 20 bases lay in between. CDR3: CASSSTLWGEAGELFF. In DNA form, the CDR3 reads TGTGCCAGCAGCTCCACTCTTTGGGGGGAAGCCGGGGAGCTGTTTTTT.

This sequence joins TRBV9 and TRBJ1-5; 7 bases are shared with TRBD1. J gave up 5 bases and V 1 base, and 6 bases lay outside the gene matches. The CDR3 is made up of 15 amino acids. Per germline, CDR1 SGDLS and CDR2 YYNGEE. The CDR3 reads CASSVTGATDQPQHF. CDR3 DNA sequence: TGTGCCAGCAGCGTAACAGGGGCGACCGATCAGCCCCAGCATTTT.

Only a few counts were recorded for this clonotype. V and J are TRBV5-1 and TRBJ2-3; D is ambiguous. Germline assignment: CDR1 SGHRS and CDR2 YFSETQ. V lost 0 bases, J lost 5 bases, and 7 bases lay in between. The CDR3 is 13 amino acids. The CDR3 is CASSLGPEDTQYF. The CDR3 DNA sequence: TGCGCCAGCAGCTTGGGGCCAGAAGATACGCAGTATTTT.

The chain uses TRBV15 and TRBJ2-2; maybe TRBD2 (5 bases). CDR1 and CDR2 from the germline V gene are LNHNV and YYDKDF (reference sequence). Trimming stripped 0 bases from V and 6 bases from J, with 14 bases between. This CDR3 is built from 16 residues. The CDR3 protein is CATSREEMGEPGELFF. CDR3 nucleotide sequence: TGTGCCACCAGCAGAGAGGAAATGGGAGAGCCCGGGGAGCTGTTTTTT.

This clonotype was observed a handful of times. V gene TRBV3-1 combines with J gene TRBJ1-4, with TRBD1 identical over 10 bases. Germline lookup yields CDR1 LGHDT and CDR2 YNNKEL (reference sequence). The V segment lost 0 bases and the J segment 8 bases; nucleotides outside the gene matches: 6. This CDR3 contains 16 residues. The chain's CDR3 is CASSQDYRDRGEKLFF. CDR3 sequence (DNA): TGTGCCAGCAGCCAAGATTACCGGGACAGGGGAGAAAAACTGTTTTTT.

V usage is TRBV7-6 and J usage is TRBJ2-6, with TRBD2 matching over 7 bases. Germline CDR1 and CDR2: SGHVS and FNYEAQ. Trimming cost V 6 bases and J 3 bases; bases outside gene matches: 2. CDR3 length: 14 residues. CDR3 residues: CASRREGGANVLTF. CDR3 nucleotides: TGTGCCAGCAGGAGGGAGGGTGGGGCCAACGTCCTGACTTTC.

CDR3 bases: TGTGCCAGCAGTCGATCAGGGGGGCGGCAGCCCCAGCATTTT. This codes for CASSRSGGRQPQHF. The chain has TRBV27 and TRBJ1-5; TRBD1 agrees at 7 bases. The CDR3 is 14 residues long. Trimming removed 5 bases from V and 7 bases from J; junction bases left unmatched: 8. Germline V gene sequence: CDR1 MNHEY, CDR2 SMNVEV (reference sequence).

This clonotype was observed a handful of times. The J gene is TRBJ2-3, the V gene TRBV6-4; 8 bases agree with TRBD2. CDR1 is MRHNA, CDR2 SNTAGT, per germline. The CDR3 consists of 15 residues. V lost 6 bases, J lost 0 bases, and 5 bases stayed unmatched. The CDR3 DNA follows: TGTGCCAGCAGGGGACTAGTATTTAGCACAGATACGCAGTATTTT. Encoded protein: CASRGLVFSTDTQYF.

This clonotype has more than one count but fewer than ten. CDR3 DNA sequence: TGTGCCAGCAGCTTATATGGTGGAACTAGCGGGAGCTACGAGCAGTACTTC. It encodes CASSLYGGTSGSYEQYF. The genes are TRBV7-8 and TRBJ2-7; the match to TRBD2 covers 11 bases. The V gene end was trimmed by 2 bases and the J gene end by 3 bases; junction bases not matched to a gene: 9. There are 17 residues in the CDR3. Germline V gives CDR1 SGHVS, CDR2 FQNEAQ. The full variable domain, in which reference TRBV7-8 and TRBJ2-7 provide the parts outside the CDR3, is GAGVSQSPRYKVAKRGQDVALRCDPISGHVSLFWYQQALGQGPEFLTYFQNEAQLDKSGLPSDRFFAERPEGSVSTLKIQRTQQEDSAVYLCASSLYGGTSGSYEQYFGPGTRLTVT.

J is TRBJ1-5 and V is TRBV12-3 or TRBV12-4; possible D gene TRBD1, 6 bases. This CDR3 is 15 amino acids long. V was trimmed by 3 bases and J by 4 bases, leaving 13 bases between them. The CDR3 sequence is CASSFSGGTNQPQHF. In nucleotides, the CDR3 is TGTGCCAGCAGTTTTAGTGGGGGCACTAATCAGCCCCAGCATTTT.

The V gene is TRBV5-6, the J gene TRBJ2-4, with TRBD1 identical over 9 bases. The germline CDR1 and CDR2 sequences are SGHDT and YYEEEE. V lost 2 bases to trimming and J lost 6 bases; unmatched junction nucleotides: 12. The CDR3 extends over 17 amino acids. The CDR3 region is CASSLWFGTGRVNIQYF. The DNA for the CDR3 is TGTGCCAGCAGCTTATGGTTCGGGACAGGGAGAGTAAACATTCAGTACTTC.

The chain is built from TRBV28 and TRBJ1-2; D gene unclear. Trimming shortened V by 5 bases and J by 4 bases, and 8 bases separated the two germline ends. This CDR3 spans 12 amino acids. The germline V gene encodes CDR1 MDHEN and CDR2 SYDVKM. This CDR3 is CASSLRIYGYTF. In DNA, the CDR3 is TGTGCCAGCAGTCTTCGGATCTATGGCTACACCTTC.